This T cell receptor beta chain stems from a study of beta chain features in type 1 diabetes. Since all of the isolated RNA was reverse transcribed, expressed TCRB transcripts were what got sequenced. Method: immunoSEQ multiplex PCR; TCRdb's copy keeps in-frame clones and lacks some. The data hold about 290,000 clones, with about 8.5% observed a single time. CDR3 size: 16 residues. With V trimmed by 3 bases and J by 3 bases, 7 bases remained unmatched. Germline assignment: CDR1 SGHDT and CDR2 YYEEEE. The specimen was central memory CD4+ T cells from blood. This receptor was obtained from a woman between 18 and 29 years old in good health. The V call is TRBV5-6, the J call TRBJ1-5; 9 bases line up with TRBD1. The CDR3 nucleotides read TGTGCCAGCAGCTGGAGGGACAGGGTCTCCAATCAGCCCCAGCATTTT. Translating it yields CASSWRDRVSNQPQHF.